Below, 5 T cell receptor beta chains from the same sample are listed, as sequenced in a study of breast tumors, draining lymph nodes, adjacent tissues (TCRdb year 2016). Receptor libraries were prepared by multiplex PCR. The reads were generated on an Illumina HiSeq 2000. TCRdb reanalyzed the raw reads on its own, using fastp at Q25 for trimming and MiXCR for clone calling, and kept in-frame beta chains. Each CDR3 protein appears once, grouped with its most common genes and DNA. This sample comprises 83,000 or so distinct CDR3 sequences, about 21% of them detected only once. Roughly 2.4% of the sample rests with the top ten. Lymph node samples came from the axillary draining lymph nodes of breast cancer patients. Sequencing was performed on axillary lymph node tissue. These receptors were taken from a female donor with breast cancer. Some clones in this sample may be carry-over from other donors' samples.

This clonotype was recorded many times. The V and J genes are TRBV14 and TRBJ2-7; weak D call: TRBD1 (5 bases). The ends were cut back, 2 bases at V and 2 bases at J, with 13 bases in the middle. The germline V gene has CDR1 SGHDN and CDR2 FVKESK. This CDR3 contains 15 residues. CDR3 sequence reads: CASSQRGQGTYEQYF. The CDR3 region has the DNA TGTGCCAGCAGCCAAAGAGGTCAGGGAACCTACGAGCAGTACTTC.

This clonotype was seen ten or more times. V gene TRBV7-2 combines with J gene TRBJ2-7; maybe TRBD2 (5 bases). The CDR3 sequence is 13 residues long. The germline gives CDR1 SGHTA, CDR2 FQGNSA. Trimming cost V 3 bases and J 6 bases, with 12 bases left between them. The CDR3 DNA is TGTACCAGCAGCTTGGGGAGTGCAACCGAGCAGTACTTC. Translated: CTSSLGSATEQYF. The complete variable domain, with remaining parts taken from reference TRBV7-2 and TRBJ2-7, reads GAGVSQSPSNKVTEKGKDVELRCDPISGHTALYWYRQSLGQGLEFLIYFQGNSAPDKSGLPSDRFSAERTGGSVSTLTIQRTQQEDSAVYLCTSSLGSATEQYFGPGTRLTVT.

This clonotype was observed once. The CDR3 DNA reads as TGTGCCAGCAGATCCTACAGTAGCCAAAACATTCAGTACTTC. The encoded protein is CASRSYSSQNIQYF. The V call is TRBV27, the J call TRBJ2-4; D ambiguous. V was clipped by 6 bases and J by 5 bases, with 14 bases between them. Germline-derived CDR1 and CDR2 are MNHEY and SMNVEV (reference sequence). There are 14 residues in the CDR3.

This clonotype was counted between two and nine times. One base away lies a much larger clone, so this may be a sequencing read error. The gene calls are TRBV7-9 and TRBJ2-3; D possibly corresponds to TRBD2 (6 bases). CDR1 is SEHNR, CDR2 FQNEAQ, per germline (reference sequence). Trimming left V 11 bases short and J 4 bases short, with 25 bases between. This CDR3 is 16 amino acids long. This CDR3 reads CAVPSGGKGWADTQYF. In DNA, the CDR3 is TGTGCCGTACCTTCTGGCGGGAAGGGGTGGGCAGATACGCAGTATTTT.

Concerning this clonotype itself: One base away lies a much larger clone, so this may be a sequencing read error. The chain uses TRBV9 and TRBJ2-5, with TRBD2 matching over 8 bases. Unmatched junction bases numbered 10, after V lost 7 bases and J lost 5 bases. CDR1 is SGDLS, CDR2 YYNGEE, per germline. CDR3 length equals 14 residues. CDR3 amino acids: CASGARTSFETQYF. The CDR3 nucleotides read TGTGCCAGCGGCGCCCGGACTAGCTTTGAGACCCAGTACTTC.